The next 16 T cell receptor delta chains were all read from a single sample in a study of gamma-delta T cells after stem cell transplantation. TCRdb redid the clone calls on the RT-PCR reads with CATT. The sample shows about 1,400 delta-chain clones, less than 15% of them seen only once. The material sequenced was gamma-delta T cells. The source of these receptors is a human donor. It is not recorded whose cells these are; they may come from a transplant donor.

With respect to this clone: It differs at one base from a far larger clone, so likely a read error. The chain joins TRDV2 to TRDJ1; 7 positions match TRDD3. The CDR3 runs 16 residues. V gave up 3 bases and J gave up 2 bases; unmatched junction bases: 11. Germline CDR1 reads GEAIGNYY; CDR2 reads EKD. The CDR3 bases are TGTGCCTGTGACCCAGTACTGGGGAAGCTGACCGATAAACTCATCTTT. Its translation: CACDPVLGKLTDKLIF.

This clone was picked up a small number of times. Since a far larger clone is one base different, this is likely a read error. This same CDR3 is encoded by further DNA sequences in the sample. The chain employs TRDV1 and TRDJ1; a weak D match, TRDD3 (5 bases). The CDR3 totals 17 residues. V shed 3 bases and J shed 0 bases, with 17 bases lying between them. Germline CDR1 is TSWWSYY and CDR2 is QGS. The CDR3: CALGDPYGRQYTDKLIF. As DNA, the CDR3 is TGTGCTCTTGGGGATCCATACGGTAGGCAGTACACCGATAAACTCATCTTT.

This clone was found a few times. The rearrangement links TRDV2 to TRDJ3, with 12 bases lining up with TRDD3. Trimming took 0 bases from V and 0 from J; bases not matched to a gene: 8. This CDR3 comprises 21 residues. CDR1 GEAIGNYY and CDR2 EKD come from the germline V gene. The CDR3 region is CACDTPGTGGYLSWDTRQMFF. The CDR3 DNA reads TGTGCCTGTGACACCCCTGGTACTGGGGGATACCTCTCCTGGGACACCCGACAGATGTTTTTC.

The chain's CDR3 is CACDTVLGNDKLIF. As DNA, the CDR3 is TGTGCCTGTGACACCGTACTGGGCAACGATAAACTCATCTTT. The chain employs TRDV2 and TRDJ1; D is perhaps TRDD3 (6 bases). Germline CDR1 GEAIGNYY, CDR2 EKD. The CDR3 is 14 residues long. Trimming removed 0 bases at V and 4 bases at J, with 11 bases between.

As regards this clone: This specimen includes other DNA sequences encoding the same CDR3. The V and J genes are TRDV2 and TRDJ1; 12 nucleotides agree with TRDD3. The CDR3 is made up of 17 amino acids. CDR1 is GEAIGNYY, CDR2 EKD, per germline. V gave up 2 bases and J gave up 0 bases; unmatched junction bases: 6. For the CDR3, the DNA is TGTGCCTGTGACATCCTCCTGGGGGATACGCACACCGATAAACTCATCTTT. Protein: CACDILLGDTHTDKLIF.

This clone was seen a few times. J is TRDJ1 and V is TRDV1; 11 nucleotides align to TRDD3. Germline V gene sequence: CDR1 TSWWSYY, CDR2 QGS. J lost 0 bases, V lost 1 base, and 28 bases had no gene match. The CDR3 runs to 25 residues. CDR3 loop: CALGEPSYGPPPGLLGDKNTDKLIF. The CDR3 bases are TGTGCTCTTGGGGAACCTTCCTACGGACCCCCTCCGGGGTTACTGGGGGATAAAAACACCGATAAACTCATCTTT.

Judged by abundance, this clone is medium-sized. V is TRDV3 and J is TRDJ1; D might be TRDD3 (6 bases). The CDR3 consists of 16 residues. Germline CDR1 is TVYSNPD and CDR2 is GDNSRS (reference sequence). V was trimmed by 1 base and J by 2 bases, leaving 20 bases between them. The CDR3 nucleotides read TGTGCCTTTATTTCTGGGGAAAGTACCTGGACCGATAAACTCATCTTT. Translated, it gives CAFISGESTWTDKLIF.

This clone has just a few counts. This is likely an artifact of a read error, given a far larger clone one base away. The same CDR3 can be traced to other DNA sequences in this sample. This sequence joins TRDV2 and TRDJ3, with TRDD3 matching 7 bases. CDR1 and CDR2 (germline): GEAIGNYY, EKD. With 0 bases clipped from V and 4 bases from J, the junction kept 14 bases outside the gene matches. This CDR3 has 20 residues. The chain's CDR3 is CACDTGPWGLSSWDTRQMFF. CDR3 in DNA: TGTGCCTGTGACACCGGTCCCTGGGGGTTGAGCTCATGGGACACCCGACAGATGTTTTTC.

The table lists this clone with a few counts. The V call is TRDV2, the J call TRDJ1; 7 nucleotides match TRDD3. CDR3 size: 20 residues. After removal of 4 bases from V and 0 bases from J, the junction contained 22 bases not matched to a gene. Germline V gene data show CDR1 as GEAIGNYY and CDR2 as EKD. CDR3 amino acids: CACDPLSVWGNPSYTDKLIF. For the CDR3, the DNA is TGTGCCTGTGATCCGCTAAGTGTTTGGGGGAACCCGTCGTACACCGATAAACTCATCTTT.

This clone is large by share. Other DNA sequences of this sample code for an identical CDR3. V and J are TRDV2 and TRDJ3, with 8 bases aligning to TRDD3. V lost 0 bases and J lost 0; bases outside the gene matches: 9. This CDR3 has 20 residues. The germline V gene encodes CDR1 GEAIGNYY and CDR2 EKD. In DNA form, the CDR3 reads TGTGCCTGTGACACCGTGCTGGGGGACATCAGCTCCTGGGACACCCGACAGATGTTTTTC. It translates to CACDTVLGDISSWDTRQMFF.

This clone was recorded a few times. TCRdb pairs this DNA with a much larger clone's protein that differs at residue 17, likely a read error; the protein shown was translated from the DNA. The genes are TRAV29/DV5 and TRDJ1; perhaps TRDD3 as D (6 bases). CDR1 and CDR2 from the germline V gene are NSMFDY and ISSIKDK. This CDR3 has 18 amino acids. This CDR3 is CAASHFSSSFTGSGVLTF. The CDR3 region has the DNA TGTGCAGCAAGCCATTTTTCCTCATCCTTTACTGGGTCGGGGGTGCTCACCTTT.

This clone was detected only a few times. This chain's CDR3 is CACDTVGVSDKLIF. For the CDR3, the DNA is TGTGCCTGTGACACCGTGGGGGTTTCCGATAAACTCATCTTT. This chain connects TRDV2 to TRDJ1, with TRDD3 as a possible D gene (6 bases). The germline V and J ends were trimmed by 0 bases and 3 bases, with 10 bases remaining between them. CDR3 length: 14 amino acids. Germline V gene data show CDR1 as GEAIGNYY and CDR2 as EKD.

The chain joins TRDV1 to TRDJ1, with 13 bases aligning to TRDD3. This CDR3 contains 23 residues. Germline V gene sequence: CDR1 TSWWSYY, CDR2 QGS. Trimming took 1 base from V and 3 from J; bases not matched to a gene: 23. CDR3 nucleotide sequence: TGTGCTCTTGGGGAACCTCCCCCTATTCCTACTGGGGGATACGACGCCTGGGCCGATAAACTCATCTTT. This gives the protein CALGEPPPIPTGGYDAWADKLIF.

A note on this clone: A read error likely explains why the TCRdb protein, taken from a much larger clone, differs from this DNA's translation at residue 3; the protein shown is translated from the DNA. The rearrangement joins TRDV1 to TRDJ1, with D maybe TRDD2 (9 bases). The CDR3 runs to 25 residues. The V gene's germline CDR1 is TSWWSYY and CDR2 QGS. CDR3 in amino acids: CAPGAHLPTAKILLGARADTDKLIF. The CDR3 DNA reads TGTGCTCCTGGGGCCCACCTTCCTACGGCGAAAATATTACTGGGGGCCCGGGCAGACACCGATAAACTCATCTTT.

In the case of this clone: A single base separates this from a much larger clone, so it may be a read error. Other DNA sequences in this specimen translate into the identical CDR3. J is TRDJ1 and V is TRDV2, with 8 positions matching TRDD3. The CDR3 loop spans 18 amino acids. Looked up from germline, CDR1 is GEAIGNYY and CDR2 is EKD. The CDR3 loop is CACDHMMGDRRYTDKLIF. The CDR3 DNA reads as TGTGCCTGTGACCATATGATGGGGGATCGTCGGTACACCGATAAGCTCATCTTT.

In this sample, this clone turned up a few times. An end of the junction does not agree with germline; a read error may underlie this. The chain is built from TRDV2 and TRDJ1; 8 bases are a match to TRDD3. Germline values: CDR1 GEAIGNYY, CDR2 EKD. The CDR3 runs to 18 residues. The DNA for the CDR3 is TGTGCCTGTGACACGATCACTGGGGGTTATTCGGGGGGCGATAAACTCACCTTT. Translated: CACDTITGGYSGGDKLTF.